These 6 T cell receptor beta chains came from one sample sequenced in a study of high-grade serous ovarian cancer treatment subgroups. The tumor samples were collected prior to definitive surgery or chemotherapy. The protocol was immunoSEQ multiplex PCR, while the TCRdb copy is restricted to in-frame clones and leaves out a portion. The sample yields some 20,000 clones, 75% seen once. The specimen sequenced was tumor tissue. The receptors shown here come from a human donor with high-grade serous ovarian cancer.

Written as DNA, the CDR3 is TGTGCCAGCAGCTTAAGCGGACAGGGAGGCGAGCAGTACTTC. It encodes CASSLSGQGGEQYF. The genes are TRBV7-3 and TRBJ2-7; 8 bases are shared with TRBD1. This CDR3 is built from 14 residues. Germline V CDR1 and CDR2: SGHTA, FQGTGA. The V segment lost 1 base and the J segment 6 bases; nucleotides outside the gene matches: 5.

This clone was found a few times. V gene TRBV6-6 combines with J gene TRBJ1-3, with D perhaps TRBD1 (6 bases). The V gene lost 0 bases and the J gene lost 0 bases, with 9 bases spanning the gap. Per germline, CDR1 MNHNY and CDR2 SVGAGI (reference sequence). This CDR3 has 16 amino acids. In DNA, the CDR3 is TGTGCCAGCAGTTACTCTCGGGACAACTCTGGAAACACCATATATTTT. Translation gives CASSYSRDNSGNTIYF.

This clone has more than one count but fewer than ten. This chain links TRBV6-8 with TRBJ2-7; the D is unclear. V lost 7 bases and J lost 1, with 26 bases in between. This CDR3 is 18 amino acids long. The germline V gene encodes CDR1 MNHGY and CDR2 SAAAGT. The CDR3 nucleotides are TGTGCCAGCAATCTCGGTTACTTGATGAGGTGTCCTTCCTACGAGCAGTACTTC. Translation gives CASNLGYLMRCPSYEQYF.

The chain links TRBV9 to TRBJ2-5; maybe TRBD2 (5 bases). Trimming took 0 bases from V and 6 from J, leaving 15 bases between them. Per germline, CDR1 SGDLS and CDR2 YYNGEE. The CDR3 sequence is 15 residues long. The CDR3 DNA follows: TGTGCCAGCAGCGTAGATTCGACGGGGTTGCAGACCCAGTACTTC. Its translation is CASSVDSTGLQTQYF. Drawing the rest from reference TRBV9 and TRBJ2-5, the complete variable domain is DSGVTQTPKHLITATGQRVTLRCSPRSGDLSVYWYQQSLDQGLQFLIQYYNGEERAKGNILERFSAQQFPDLHSELNLSSLELGDSALYFCASSVDSTGLQTQYFGPGTRLLVL.

The table lists this clone with a few counts. The V call is TRBV12-5, the J call TRBJ2-1, with 7 positions matching TRBD1. The CDR3 sequence is 13 residues long. Unmatched junction bases numbered 6, after V lost 6 bases and J lost 7 bases. CDR1 is LGHNT and CDR2 is FRNRAP in the germline V gene. The CDR3 sequence: CASGNDRDNEQFF. The CDR3 region has the DNA TGTGCTAGTGGCAACGACAGGGATAATGAGCAGTTCTTC.

For the CDR3, the DNA is TGTGCCAGCAGCCGGGCCGGGGGGCAAGGTGTGGGAGGAAACACCATATATTTT. Its protein is CASSRAGGQGVGGNTIYF. The chain uses TRBV9 and TRBJ1-3; tentatively, D is TRBD1 (6 bases). The length of the CDR3 is 18 residues. The germline gives CDR1 SGDLS, CDR2 YYNGEE. V lost 4 bases and J lost 4, with 24 bases in between. Based on the CDR3 plus reference TRBV9 and TRBJ1-3, the full variable domain is DSGVTQTPKHLITATGQRVTLRCSPRSGDLSVYWYQQSLDQGLQFLIQYYNGEERAKGNILERFSAQQFPDLHSELNLSSLELGDSALYFCASSRAGGQGVGGNTIYFGEGSWLTVV.